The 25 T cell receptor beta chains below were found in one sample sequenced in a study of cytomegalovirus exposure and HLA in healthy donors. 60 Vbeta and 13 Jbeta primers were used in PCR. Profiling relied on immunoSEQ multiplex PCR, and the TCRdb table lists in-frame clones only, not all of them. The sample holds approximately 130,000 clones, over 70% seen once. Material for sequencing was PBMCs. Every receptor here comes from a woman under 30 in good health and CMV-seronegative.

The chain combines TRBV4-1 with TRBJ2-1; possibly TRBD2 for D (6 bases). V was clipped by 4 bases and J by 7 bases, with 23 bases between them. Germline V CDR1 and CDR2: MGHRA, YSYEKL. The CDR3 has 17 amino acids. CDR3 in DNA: TGCGCCAGCAGCCCGCTACCCTCCCGGGTGGAGGGGAATGAGCAGTTCTTC. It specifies CASSPLPSRVEGNEQFF.

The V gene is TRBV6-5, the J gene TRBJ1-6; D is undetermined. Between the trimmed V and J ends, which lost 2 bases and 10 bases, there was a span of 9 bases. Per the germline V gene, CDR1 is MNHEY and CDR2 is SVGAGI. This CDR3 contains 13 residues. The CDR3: CASSYGQASPLHF. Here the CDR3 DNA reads TGTGCCAGCAGTTACGGGCAGGCGTCACCCCTCCACTTT.

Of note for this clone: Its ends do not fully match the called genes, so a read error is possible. The CDR3 region is CASSPIVVSGANGLTF. The CDR3 region has the DNA TGTGCCAGCTCACCGATAGTGGTCTCTGGGGCCAACGGCCTGACTTTC. The chain is built from TRBV18 and TRBJ2-6; weak D call: TRBD1 (5 bases). Germline lookup yields CDR1 KGHSH and CDR2 LQKENI. This CDR3 has 16 residues.

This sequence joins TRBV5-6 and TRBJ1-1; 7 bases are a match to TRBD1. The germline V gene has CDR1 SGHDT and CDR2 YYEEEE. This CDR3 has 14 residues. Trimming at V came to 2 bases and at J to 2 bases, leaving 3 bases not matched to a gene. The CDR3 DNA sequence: TGTGCCAGCAGCTTTGGGACAGCCAACACTGAAGCTTTCTTT. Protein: CASSFGTANTEAFF.

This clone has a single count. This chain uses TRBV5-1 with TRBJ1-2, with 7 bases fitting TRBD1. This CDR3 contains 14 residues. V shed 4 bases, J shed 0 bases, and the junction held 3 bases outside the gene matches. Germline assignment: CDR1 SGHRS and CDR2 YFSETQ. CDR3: CASSPGTANYGYTF. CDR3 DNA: TGCGCCAGCAGCCCGGGGACAGCTAACTATGGCTACACCTTC.

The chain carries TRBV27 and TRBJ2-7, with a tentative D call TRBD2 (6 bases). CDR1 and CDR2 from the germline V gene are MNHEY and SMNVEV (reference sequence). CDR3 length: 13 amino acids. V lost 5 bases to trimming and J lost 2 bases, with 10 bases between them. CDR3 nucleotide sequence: TGTGCCAGCAGTGCCGGGGGTCCCTACGAGCAGTACTTC. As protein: CASSAGGPYEQYF.

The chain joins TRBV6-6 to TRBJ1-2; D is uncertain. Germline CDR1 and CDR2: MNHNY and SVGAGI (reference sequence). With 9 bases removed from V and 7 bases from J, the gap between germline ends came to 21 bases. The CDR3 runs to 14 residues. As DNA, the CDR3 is TGTGCCAGTCTGACCTCGGAAGGGAGGCGTGGCTACACCTTC. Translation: CASLTSEGRRGYTF.

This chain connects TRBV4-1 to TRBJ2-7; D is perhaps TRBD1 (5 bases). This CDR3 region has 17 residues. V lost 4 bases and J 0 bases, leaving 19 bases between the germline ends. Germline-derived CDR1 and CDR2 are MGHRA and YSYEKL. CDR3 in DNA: TGCGCCAGCAGCCGATCTGCTGGACACTCGAGCTCCTACGAGCAGTACTTC. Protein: CASSRSAGHSSSYEQYF.

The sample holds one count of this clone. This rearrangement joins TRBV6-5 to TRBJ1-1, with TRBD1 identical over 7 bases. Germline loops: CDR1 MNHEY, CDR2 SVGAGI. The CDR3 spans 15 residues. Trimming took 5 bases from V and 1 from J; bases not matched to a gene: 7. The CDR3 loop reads CASSRDSLGNTEAFF. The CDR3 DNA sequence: TGTGCCAGCAGTCGGGACAGCCTGGGGAACACTGAAGCTTTCTTT.

This chain's CDR3 is CASSPLDRDPFGYTF. In DNA form, the CDR3 reads TGTGCCAGCTCACCACTTGACAGGGATCCTTTCGGCTACACCTTC. The V and J genes are TRBV18 and TRBJ1-2; TRBD1 matches at 7 bases. J was trimmed by 8 bases and V by 1 base; bases with no gene match: 10. Germline V gives CDR1 KGHSH, CDR2 LQKENI. This CDR3 spans 15 amino acids. Full variable domain (missing parts from reference TRBV18 and TRBJ1-2): NAGVMQNPRHLVRRRGQEARLRCSPMKGHSHVYWYRQLPEEGLKFMVYLQKENIIDESGMPKERFSAEFPKEGPSILRIQQVVRGDSAAYFCASSPLDRDPFGYTFGSGTRLTVV.

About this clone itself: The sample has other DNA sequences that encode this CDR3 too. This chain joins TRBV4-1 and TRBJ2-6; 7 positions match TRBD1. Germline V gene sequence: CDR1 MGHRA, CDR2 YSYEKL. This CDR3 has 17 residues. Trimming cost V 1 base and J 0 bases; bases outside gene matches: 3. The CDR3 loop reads CASSQGTGVSGANVLTF. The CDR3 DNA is TGCGCCAGCAGCCAAGGGACAGGAGTCTCTGGGGCCAACGTCCTGACTTTC.

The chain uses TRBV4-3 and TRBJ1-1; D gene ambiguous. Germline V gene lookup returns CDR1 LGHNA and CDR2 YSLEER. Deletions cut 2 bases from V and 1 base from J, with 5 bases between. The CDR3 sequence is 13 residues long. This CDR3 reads CASSQTQNTEAFF. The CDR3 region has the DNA TGCGCCAGCAGCCAAACACAGAACACTGAAGCTTTCTTT.

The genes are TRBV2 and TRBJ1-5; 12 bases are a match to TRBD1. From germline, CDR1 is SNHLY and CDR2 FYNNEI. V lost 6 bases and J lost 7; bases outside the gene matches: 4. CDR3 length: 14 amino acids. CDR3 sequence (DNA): TGTGCCAGCAGCGGGACAGGGGGCAGGCAGCCCCAGCATTTT. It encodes CASSGTGGRQPQHF.

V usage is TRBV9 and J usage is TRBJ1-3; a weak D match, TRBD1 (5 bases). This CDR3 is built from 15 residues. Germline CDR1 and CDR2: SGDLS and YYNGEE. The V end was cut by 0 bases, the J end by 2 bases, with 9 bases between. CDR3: CASSVAAGTGNTIYF. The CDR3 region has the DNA TGTGCCAGCAGCGTAGCTGCAGGGACTGGAAACACCATATATTTT.

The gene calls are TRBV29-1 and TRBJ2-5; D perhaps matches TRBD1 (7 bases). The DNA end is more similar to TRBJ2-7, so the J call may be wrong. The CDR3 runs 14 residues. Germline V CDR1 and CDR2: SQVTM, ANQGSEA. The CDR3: CSVSAQGRIYEQYF. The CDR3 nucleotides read TGCAGCGTGTCCGCACAGGGGAGGATATACGAGCAGTACTTC.

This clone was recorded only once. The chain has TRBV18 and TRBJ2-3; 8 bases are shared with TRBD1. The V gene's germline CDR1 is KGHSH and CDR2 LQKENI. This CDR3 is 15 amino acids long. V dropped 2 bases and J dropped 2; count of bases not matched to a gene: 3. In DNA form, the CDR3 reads TGTGCCAGCTCACCAGGGACAGGATTCACAGATACGCAGTATTTT. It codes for CASSPGTGFTDTQYF.

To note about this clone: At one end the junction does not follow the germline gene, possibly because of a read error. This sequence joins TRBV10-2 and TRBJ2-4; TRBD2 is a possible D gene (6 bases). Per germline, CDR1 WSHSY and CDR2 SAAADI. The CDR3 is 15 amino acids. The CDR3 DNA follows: TGCGCCAGCAGTGGCTCCGGGACTGTTCCTTTGAGAGGAAACTTC. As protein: CASSGSGTVPLRGNF.

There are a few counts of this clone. CDR3 residues: CASSLRNSRVYF. The CDR3 DNA reads TGTGCCAGCAGCTTAAGGAACAGCCGTGTGTACTTC. The chain combines TRBV7-6 with TRBJ2-5, with D uncertain. Per the germline V gene, CDR1 is SGHVS and CDR2 is FNYEAQ. The CDR3 has 12 amino acids. V was cut by 2 bases and J by 13 bases, with 14 bases left in between.

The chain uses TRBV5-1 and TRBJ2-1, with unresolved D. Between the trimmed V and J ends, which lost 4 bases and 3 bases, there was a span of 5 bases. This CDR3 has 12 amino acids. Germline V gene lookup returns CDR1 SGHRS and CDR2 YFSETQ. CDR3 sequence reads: CASSENYNEQFF. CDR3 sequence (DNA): TGCGCCAGCAGCGAGAACTACAATGAGCAGTTCTTC.

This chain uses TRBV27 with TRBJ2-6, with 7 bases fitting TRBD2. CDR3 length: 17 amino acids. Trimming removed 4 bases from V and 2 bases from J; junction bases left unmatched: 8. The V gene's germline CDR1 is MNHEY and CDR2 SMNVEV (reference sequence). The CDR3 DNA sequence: TGTGCCAGCAGTTCCCTGGCGGGAGTCACTGGGGCCAACGTCCTGACTTTC. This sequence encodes CASSSLAGVTGANVLTF. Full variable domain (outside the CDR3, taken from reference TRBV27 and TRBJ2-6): EAQVTQNPRYLITVTGKKLTVTCSQNMNHEYMSWYRQDPGLGLRQIYYSMNVEVTDKGDVPEGYKVSRKEKRNFPLILESPSPNQTSLYFCASSSLAGVTGANVLTFGAGSRLTVL.

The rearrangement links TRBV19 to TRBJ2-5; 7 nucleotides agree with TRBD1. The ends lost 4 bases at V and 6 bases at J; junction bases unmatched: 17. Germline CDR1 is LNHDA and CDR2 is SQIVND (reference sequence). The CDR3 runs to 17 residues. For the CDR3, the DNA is TGTGCCAGTAGTAAACCAAACCACTCGGGACAGTTGCAGACCCAGTACTTC. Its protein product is CASSKPNHSGQLQTQYF. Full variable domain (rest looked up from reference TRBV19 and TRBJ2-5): DGGITQSPKYLFRKEGQNVTLSCEQNLNHDAMYWYRQDPGQGLRLIYYSQIVNDFQKGDIAEGYSVSREKKESFPLTVTSAQKNPTAFYLCASSKPNHSGQLQTQYFGPGTRLLVL.

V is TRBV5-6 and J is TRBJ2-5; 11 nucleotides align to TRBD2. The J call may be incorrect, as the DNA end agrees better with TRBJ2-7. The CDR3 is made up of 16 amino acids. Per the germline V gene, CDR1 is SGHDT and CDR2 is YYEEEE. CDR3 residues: CASSLLAGGRFYEQYF. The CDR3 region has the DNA TGTGCCAGCAGCCTCTTAGCGGGAGGGCGTTTTTACGAGCAGTACTTC.

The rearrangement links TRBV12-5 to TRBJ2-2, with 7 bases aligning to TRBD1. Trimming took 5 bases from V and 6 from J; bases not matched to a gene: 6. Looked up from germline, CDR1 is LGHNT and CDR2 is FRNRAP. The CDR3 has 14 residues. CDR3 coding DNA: TGTGCTAGTGGTGGGACAGCCTTTGCCGGGGAGCTGTTTTTT. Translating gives CASGGTAFAGELFF.

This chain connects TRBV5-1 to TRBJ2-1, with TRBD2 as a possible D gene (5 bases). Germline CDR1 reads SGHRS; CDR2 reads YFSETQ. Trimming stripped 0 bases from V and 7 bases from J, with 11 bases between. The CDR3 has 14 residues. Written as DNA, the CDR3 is TGCGCCAGCAGCTTGGTAGGGCCGGGAAATGAGCAGTTCTTC. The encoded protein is CASSLVGPGNEQFF.

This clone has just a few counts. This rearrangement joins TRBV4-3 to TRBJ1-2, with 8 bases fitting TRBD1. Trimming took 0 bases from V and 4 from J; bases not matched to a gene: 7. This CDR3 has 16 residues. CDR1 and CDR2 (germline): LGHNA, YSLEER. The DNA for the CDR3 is TGCGCCAGCAGCCAAGATTCACGCACAGGGGGCTATGGCTACACCTTC. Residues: CASSQDSRTGGYGYTF.